Below, one T cell receptor beta chain is given with its context. These data belong to a study of blood T cells in healthy people across ages. Overall study: There was about one barcoded beta molecule captured by template switching per two T cells.

Total RNA, at least 5 micrograms per sample, came from PBMCs. Using a J-beta primer mix together with a sample-barcoded 5' primer, a second PCR was run for roughly 6 to 12 cycles. All samples gave at least 2.5 million CDR3-containing paired-end reads. MiXCR was run by TCRdb on the 5' RACE reads, yielding one entry per CDR3 protein. The sample has hundreds of thousands of distinct CDR3 sequences, more than 50% seen once. The sequenced material came from blood. The sequence derives from a man aged 35-49 years in good health.

CDR3 region: CSAQPGPLGSYEQYF. CDR3 bases: TGCAGTGCACAACCGGGACCTCTGGGTTCCTACGAGCAGTACTTC. This chain links TRBV20-1 with TRBJ2-5; tentatively, D is TRBD1 or TRBD2 (5 bases each). The end of the DNA aligns better with TRBJ2-7, so the J call may be wrong. CDR1 DFQATT and CDR2 SNEGSKA come from the germline V gene (reference sequence). This CDR3 has 15 residues.